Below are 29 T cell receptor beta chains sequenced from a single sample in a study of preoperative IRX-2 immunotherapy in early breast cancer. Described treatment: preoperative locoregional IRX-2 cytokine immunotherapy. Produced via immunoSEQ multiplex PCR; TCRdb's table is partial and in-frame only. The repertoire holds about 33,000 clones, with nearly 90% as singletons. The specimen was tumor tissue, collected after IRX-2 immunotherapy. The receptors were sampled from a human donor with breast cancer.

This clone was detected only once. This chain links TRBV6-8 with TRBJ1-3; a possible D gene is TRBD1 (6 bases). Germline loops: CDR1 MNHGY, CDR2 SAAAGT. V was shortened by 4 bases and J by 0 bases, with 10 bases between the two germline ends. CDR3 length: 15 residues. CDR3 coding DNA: TGTGCCAGCAGTTGGGGGGCCCGCTCTGGAAACACCATATATTTT. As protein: CASSWGARSGNTIYF.

Here the CDR3 DNA reads TGCGCCAGCAGCCAAGGAAACCGAGCTAACTATGGCTACACCTTC. It is translated as CASSQGNRANYGYTF. This chain uses TRBV5-1 with TRBJ1-2, with unresolved D. Per germline, CDR1 SGHRS and CDR2 YFSETQ. Trimming pared 4 bases from V and 0 bases from J, leaving 13 bases between. This CDR3 comprises 15 residues.

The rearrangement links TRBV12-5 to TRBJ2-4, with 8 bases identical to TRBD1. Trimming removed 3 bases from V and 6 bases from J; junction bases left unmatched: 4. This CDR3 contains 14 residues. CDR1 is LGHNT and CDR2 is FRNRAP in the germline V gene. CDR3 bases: TGTGCTAGTGGTTTTTCGACAGGGGTAAACATTCAGTACTTC. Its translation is CASGFSTGVNIQYF.

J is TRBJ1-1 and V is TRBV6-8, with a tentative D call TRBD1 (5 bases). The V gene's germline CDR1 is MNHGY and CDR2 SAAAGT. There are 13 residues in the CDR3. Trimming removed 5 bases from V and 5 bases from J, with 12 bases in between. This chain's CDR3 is CASSPPQGTEAFF. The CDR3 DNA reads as TGTGCCAGCAGTCCCCCCCAGGGAACTGAAGCTTTCTTT.

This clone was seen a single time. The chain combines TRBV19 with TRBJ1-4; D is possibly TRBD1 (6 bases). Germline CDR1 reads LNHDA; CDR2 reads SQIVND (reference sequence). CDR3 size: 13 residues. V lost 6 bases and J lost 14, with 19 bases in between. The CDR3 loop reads CASSTGTPIRLFF. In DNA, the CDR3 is TGTGCCAGTAGCACAGGGACCCCGATAAGGCTGTTTTTT.

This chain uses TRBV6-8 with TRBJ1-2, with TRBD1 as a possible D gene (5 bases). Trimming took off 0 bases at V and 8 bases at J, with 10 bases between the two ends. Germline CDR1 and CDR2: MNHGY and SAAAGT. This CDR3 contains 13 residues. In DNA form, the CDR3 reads TGTGCCAGCAGTTACTCGGAGAGGGGCGGCTACACCTTC. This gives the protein CASSYSERGGYTF.

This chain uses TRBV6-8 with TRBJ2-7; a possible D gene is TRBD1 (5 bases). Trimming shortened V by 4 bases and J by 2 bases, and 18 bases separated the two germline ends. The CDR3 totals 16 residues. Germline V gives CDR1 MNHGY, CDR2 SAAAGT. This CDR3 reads CASSSGLLRATYEQYF. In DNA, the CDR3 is TGTGCCAGCAGTTCTGGGCTTCTCAGGGCCACCTACGAGCAGTACTTC.

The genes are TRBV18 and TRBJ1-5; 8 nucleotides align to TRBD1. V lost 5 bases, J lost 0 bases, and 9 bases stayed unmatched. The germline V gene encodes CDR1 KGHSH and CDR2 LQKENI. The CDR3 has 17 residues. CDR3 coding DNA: TGTGCCAGCTCATCTCGGCAGGGGGCCTATAGCAATCAGCCCCAGCATTTT. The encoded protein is CASSSRQGAYSNQPQHF. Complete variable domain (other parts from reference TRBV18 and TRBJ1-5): NAGVMQNPRHLVRRRGQEARLRCSPMKGHSHVYWYRQLPEEGLKFMVYLQKENIIDESGMPKERFSAEFPKEGPSILRIQQVVRGDSAAYFCASSSRQGAYSNQPQHFGDGTRLSIL.

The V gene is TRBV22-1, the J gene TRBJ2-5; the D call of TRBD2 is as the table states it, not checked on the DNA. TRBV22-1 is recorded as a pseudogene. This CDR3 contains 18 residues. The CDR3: CASSDSRVSSGSQETQYF. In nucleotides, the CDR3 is TGTGCCAGCAGTGACTCTCGGGTGTCTAGCGGGTCGCAAGAGACCCAGTACTTC.

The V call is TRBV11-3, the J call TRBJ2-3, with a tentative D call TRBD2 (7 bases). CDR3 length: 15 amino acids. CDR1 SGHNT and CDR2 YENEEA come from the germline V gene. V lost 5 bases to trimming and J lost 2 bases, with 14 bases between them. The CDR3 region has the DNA TGTGCCAGCAGCCGTGCGGGGGCCAACACAGATACGCAGTATTTT. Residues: CASSRAGANTDTQYF.

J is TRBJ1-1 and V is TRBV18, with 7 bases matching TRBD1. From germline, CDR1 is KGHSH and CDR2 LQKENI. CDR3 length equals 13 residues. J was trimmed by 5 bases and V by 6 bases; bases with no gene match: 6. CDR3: CASSQTGNTEAFF. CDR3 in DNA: TGTGCCAGCTCCCAGACAGGGAATACTGAAGCTTTCTTT.

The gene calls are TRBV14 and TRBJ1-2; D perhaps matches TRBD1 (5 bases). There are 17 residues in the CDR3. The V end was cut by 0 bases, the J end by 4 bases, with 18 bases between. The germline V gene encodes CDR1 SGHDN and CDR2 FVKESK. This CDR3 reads CASSQDHQGRGFYGYTF. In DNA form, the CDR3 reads TGTGCCAGCAGCCAAGATCATCAAGGGAGGGGTTTCTATGGCTACACCTTC.

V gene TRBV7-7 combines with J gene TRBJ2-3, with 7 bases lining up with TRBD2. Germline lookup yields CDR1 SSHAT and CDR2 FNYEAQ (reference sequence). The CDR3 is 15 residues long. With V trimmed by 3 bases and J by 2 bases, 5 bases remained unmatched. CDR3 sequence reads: CASSFWDYLTDTQYF. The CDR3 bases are TGTGCCAGCAGCTTCTGGGACTACCTCACAGATACGCAGTATTTT.

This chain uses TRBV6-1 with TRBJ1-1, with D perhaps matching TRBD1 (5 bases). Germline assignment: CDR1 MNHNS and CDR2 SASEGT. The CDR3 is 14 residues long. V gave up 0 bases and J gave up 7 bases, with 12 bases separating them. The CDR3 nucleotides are TGTGCCAGCAGTGAAGCTGGGGCGCCGATTGAAGCTTTCTTT. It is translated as CASSEAGAPIEAFF.

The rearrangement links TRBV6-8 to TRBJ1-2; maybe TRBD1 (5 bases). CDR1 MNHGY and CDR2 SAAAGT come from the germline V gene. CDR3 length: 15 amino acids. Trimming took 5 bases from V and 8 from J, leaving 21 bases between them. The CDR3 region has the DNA TGTGCCAGCAGTAGGGGCCGGAGGGGCCCGTCGGGCTACACCTTC. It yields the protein CASSRGRRGPSGYTF.

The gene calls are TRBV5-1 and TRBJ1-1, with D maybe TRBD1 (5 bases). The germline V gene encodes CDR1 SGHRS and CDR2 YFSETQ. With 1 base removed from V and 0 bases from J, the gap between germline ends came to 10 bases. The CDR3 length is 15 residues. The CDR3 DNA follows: TGCGCCAGCAGCTTGCAGCGGGGCCTGAACACTGAAGCTTTCTTT. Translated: CASSLQRGLNTEAFF.

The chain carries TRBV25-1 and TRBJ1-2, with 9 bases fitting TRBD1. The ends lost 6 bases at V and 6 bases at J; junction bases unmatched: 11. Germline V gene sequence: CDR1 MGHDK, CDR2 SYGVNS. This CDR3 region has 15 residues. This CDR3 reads CASRGTGRFEDGYTF. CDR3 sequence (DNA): TGTGCCAGCAGGGGGACAGGGAGATTCGAGGATGGCTACACCTTC.

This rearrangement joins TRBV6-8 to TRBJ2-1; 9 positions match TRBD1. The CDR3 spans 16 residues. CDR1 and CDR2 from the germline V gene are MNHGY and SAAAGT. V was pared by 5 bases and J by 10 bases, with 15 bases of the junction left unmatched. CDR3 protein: CASSPRTGAPLWEQFF. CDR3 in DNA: TGTGCCAGCAGTCCCCGGACAGGGGCGCCTTTGTGGGAGCAGTTCTTC.

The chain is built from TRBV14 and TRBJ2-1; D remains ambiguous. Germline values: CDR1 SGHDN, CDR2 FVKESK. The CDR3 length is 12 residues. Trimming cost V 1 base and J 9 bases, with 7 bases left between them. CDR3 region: CASSQVQLEQFF. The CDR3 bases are TGTGCCAGCAGCCAAGTCCAGCTTGAGCAGTTCTTC.

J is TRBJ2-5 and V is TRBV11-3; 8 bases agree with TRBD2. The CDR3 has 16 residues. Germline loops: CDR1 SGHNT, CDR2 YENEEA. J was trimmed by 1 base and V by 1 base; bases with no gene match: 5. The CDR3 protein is CASSLGSLAGQETQYF. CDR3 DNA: TGTGCCAGCAGCTTAGGGTCGCTAGCGGGCCAAGAGACCCAGTACTTC.

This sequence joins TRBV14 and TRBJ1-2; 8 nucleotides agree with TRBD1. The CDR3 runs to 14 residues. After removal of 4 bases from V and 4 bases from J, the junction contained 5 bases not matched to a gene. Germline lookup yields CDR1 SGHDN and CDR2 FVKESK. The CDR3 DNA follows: TGTGCCAGCAGCCTATACGGACAGGGCTATGGCTACACCTTC. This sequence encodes CASSLYGQGYGYTF.

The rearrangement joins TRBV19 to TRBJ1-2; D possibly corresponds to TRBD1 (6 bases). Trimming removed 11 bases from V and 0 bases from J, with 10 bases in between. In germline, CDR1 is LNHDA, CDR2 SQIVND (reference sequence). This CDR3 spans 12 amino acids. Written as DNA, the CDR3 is TGTGCCGGCGGGACACCTAACTATGGCTACACCTTC. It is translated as CAGGTPNYGYTF.

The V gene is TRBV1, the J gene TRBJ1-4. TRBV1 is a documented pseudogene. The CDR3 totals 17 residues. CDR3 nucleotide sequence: TGCGCCAGCAGCCAAGATGAAAAGTCAGCATCAAATGAAAAATTGTTTTTT. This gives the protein CASSQDEKSASNEKLFF.

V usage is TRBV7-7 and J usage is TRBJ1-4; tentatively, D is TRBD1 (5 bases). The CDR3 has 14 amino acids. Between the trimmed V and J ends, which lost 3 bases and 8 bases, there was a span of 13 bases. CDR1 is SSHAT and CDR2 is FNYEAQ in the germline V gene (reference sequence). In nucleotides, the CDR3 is TGTGCCAGCAGCTTTGCAGGGCATAACGAAAAACTGTTTTTT. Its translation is CASSFAGHNEKLFF.

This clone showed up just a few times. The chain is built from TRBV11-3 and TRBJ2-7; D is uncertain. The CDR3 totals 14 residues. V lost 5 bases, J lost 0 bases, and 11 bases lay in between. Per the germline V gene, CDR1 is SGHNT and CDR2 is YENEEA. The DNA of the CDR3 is TGTGCCAGCAGCGTCGGACCGAGCTCCTACGAGCAGTACGTC. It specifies CASSVGPSSYEQYV.

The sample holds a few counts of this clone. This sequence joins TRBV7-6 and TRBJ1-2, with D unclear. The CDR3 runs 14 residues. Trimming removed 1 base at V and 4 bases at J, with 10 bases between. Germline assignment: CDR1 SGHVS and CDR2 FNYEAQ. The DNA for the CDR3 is TGTGCCAGCAGCTTAGGCAGCCCGGGCTATGGCTACACCTTC. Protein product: CASSLGSPGYGYTF. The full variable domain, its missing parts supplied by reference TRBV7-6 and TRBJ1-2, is GAGVSQSPRYKVTKRGQDVALRCDPISGHVSLYWYRQALGQGPEFLTYFNYEAQQDKSGLPNDRFSAERPEGSISTLTIQRTEQRDSAMYRCASSLGSPGYGYTFGSGTRLTVV.

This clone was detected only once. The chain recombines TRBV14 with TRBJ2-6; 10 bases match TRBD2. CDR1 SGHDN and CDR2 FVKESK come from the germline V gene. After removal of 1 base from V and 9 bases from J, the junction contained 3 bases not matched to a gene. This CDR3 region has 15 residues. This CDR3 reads CASSQGLAGLNVLTF. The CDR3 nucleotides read TGTGCCAGCAGCCAAGGACTAGCGGGTCTCAACGTCCTGACTTTC.

The CDR3 loop reads CASSLGTSQETQYF. The CDR3 DNA follows: TGCGCCAGCAGCTTGGGGACTAGCCAAGAGACCCAGTACTTC. This sequence joins TRBV5-1 and TRBJ2-5; the match to TRBD2 covers 7 bases. The CDR3 contains 14 residues. J lost 1 base, V lost 0 bases, and 0 bases had no gene match. Per germline, CDR1 SGHRS and CDR2 YFSETQ.

The CDR3 reads CAWSVQLAGVADTQYF. The CDR3 DNA follows: TGTGCCTGGAGTGTACAACTAGCGGGAGTGGCAGATACGCAGTATTTT. J is TRBJ2-3 and V is TRBV30; 11 nucleotides align to TRBD2. Germline lookup yields CDR1 GTSNPN and CDR2 SVGIG (reference sequence). After removal of 0 bases from V and 4 bases from J, the junction contained 6 bases not matched to a gene. This CDR3 has 16 residues.